A selection of T cell receptor beta chains follows, all from one sample in a study of early T cells in non-severe SARS-CoV-2 infection. Via MiXCR, TCRdb re-called the 5' RACE reads, giving one row per CDR3 protein. The repertoire holds 62,000 or so distinct CDR3 sequences, with about 9.3% as singletons. The sample was whole blood. Receptors were obtained from an adult who was a healthcare worker with PCR-confirmed SARS-CoV-2 infection or an uninfected control (not recorded which). CDR3s include the opening cysteine and the closing phenylalanine or tryptophan. A D gene is named only where the DNA matches it firmly. Rows give clone size only sometimes, using once, few, many, or a class for an expanded clone.

CDR3 length,J gene,clone size,V gene,D gene,CDR3 DNA,CDR3 protein
18,TRBJ2-1,many,TRBV7-6,TRBD2,TGTGCCAGCAGCTTAGATTCCCGGGTAGCGGGGAACCACAATGAGCAGTTCTTC,CASSLDSRVAGNHNEQFF
12,TRBJ2-1,medium-sized,TRBV3-1,.,TGTGCCAGCAGCCAAGTGGAGGCTGAGCAGTTCTTC,CASSQVEAEQFF
15,TRBJ2-1,few,TRBV7-7,.,TGTGCCAGCAGCCTCGACCCAAAAAGGGACAATGAGCAGTTCTTC,CASSLDPKRDNEQFF
13,TRBJ2-5,few,TRBV10-1,.,TGCGCCAGCAGTGCCAGGGTGGATGAGACCCAGTACTTC,CASSARVDETQYF
14,TRBJ2-3,.,TRBV20-1,.,TGCAGTGCTAGAGGGAATAAGTCCACAGATACGCAGTATTTT,CSARGNKSTDTQYF
15,TRBJ1-2,many,TRBV27,.,TGTGCCAGCAGTTTAGGTTTGGGGCAGGGATATGGCTACACCTTC,CASSLGLGQGYGYTF
15,TRBJ2-2,.,TRBV7-2,.,TGTGCCAGCAGCTTACCTACCATGGGCACCGGGGAGCTGTTTTTT,CASSLPTMGTGELFF
15,TRBJ1-1,few,TRBV2,.,TGTGCCAGCAGTGAAACGTGGACGTTTAACACTGAAGCTTTCTTT,CASSETWTFNTEAFF
14,TRBJ1-1,.,TRBV12-3/TRBV12-4,.,TGTGCCAGCATTCAGGGTACTCTGAACACTGAAGCTTTCTTT,CASIQGTLNTEAFF
16,TRBJ2-1,few,TRBV24-1,.,TGTGCCACCAGTGATCGGACAGCCAGCTCCTACAATGAGCAGTTCTTC,CATSDRTASSYNEQFF
18,TRBJ2-4,.,TRBV9,.,TGTGCCAGCAGCGGACCCCGAAGGGGGGGCGGGGCCAAAAACATTCAGTACTTC,CASSGPRRGGGAKNIQYF
15,TRBJ1-2,.,TRBV7-9,TRBD1,TGTGCCAGCAGCTTAGGACAGGGATTCAGGGATGGCTACACCTTC,CASSLGQGFRDGYTF
13,TRBJ2-3,many,TRBV30,TRBD1,TGTGCCTGGAGTGTAGGGGGCTCCGATACGCAGTATTTT,CAWSVGGSDTQYF
14,TRBJ1-2,.,TRBV5-4,.,TGTGCCAGCAAAAGAATGACTCCTAACTATGGCTACACCTTC,CASKRMTPNYGYTF
15,TRBJ1-1,.,TRBV5-1,TRBD1,TGCGCCAGCAGCACAAACAGGGGGGCCGGCGATGAAGCTTTCTTT,CASSTNRGAGDEAFF
14,TRBJ2-1,.,TRBV12-3/TRBV12-4,.,TGTGCCAGCAGCACTAGTAGCTCCTACAATGAGCAGTTCTTC,CASSTSSSYNEQFF
16,TRBJ1-4,many,TRBV27,TRBD1,TGTGCCAGCAGTCCAATAGGGCGGGACAGGTTCGAAAAACTGTTTTTT,CASSPIGRDRFEKLFF
16,TRBJ2-5,many,TRBV20-1,TRBD2,TGCAGTGCCCCAGTATCCAGCGGGGGTCTCTCAGAGACCCAGTACTTC,CSAPVSSGGLSETQYF
13,TRBJ2-1,few,TRBV6-6,.,TGTGCCAGCAGTTACGCTGTGGACGGCCCCGGGGTCTTC,CASSYAVDGPGVF
14,TRBJ1-2,many,TRBV5-4,.,TGTGCCAGCAGCTTGGGGACAGAGAACTATGGCTACACCTTC,CASSLGTENYGYTF
13,TRBJ1-2,few,TRBV5-1,.,TGCGCCAGCAGCTGGAGGGTAGACTATGGCTACACCTTC,CASSWRVDYGYTF
15,TRBJ2-5,few,TRBV18,.,TGTGCCAGCTCAAATATAGACAGAGACCAAGAGACCCAGTACTTC,CASSNIDRDQETQYF
18,TRBJ2-3,.,TRBV6-1,TRBD2,TGTGCCAGCCAAGAAGAACTAGCGGGGAACACCCCCACAGATACGCAGTATTTT,CASQEELAGNTPTDTQYF
17,TRBJ1-1,.,TRBV11-1,.,TGTGCCAGCAGCTTAGCATTATCTTGGCAAAAAAACACTGAAGCTTTCTTT,CASSLALSWQKNTEAFF
15,TRBJ2-5,few,TRBV7-2,TRBD2,TGTGCCAGCAGCAGAATAGCGGGGGGGAAAGAGACCCAGTACTTC,CASSRIAGGKETQYF
14,TRBJ1-6,.,TRBV2,TRBD1,TGTGCCAGCAGTCCGGACAGGGGGGGTTCACCCCTCCACTTT,CASSPDRGGSPLHF
15,TRBJ1-2,many,TRBV6-5,TRBD1,TGTGCCAGCAGTTTAACAGGGGCGGGATACTATGGCTACACCTTC,CASSLTGAGYYGYTF
14,TRBJ2-1,few,TRBV7-8,.,TGTGCCAGCAGCTTTTTTGTCCCGGATAATGAGCAGTTCTTC,CASSFFVPDNEQFF
13,TRBJ1-1,.,TRBV10-3,.,TGTGCCATCACCGCCGAGGTTAACACTGAAGCTTTCTTT,CAITAEVNTEAFF
18,TRBJ2-1,.,TRBV3-1,.,TGTGCCAGCAGCCGCCCTCCGGGCGGGCGAAGCTCCTACAATGAGCAGTTCTTC,CASSRPPGGRSSYNEQFF
15,TRBJ1-1,.,TRBV13,.,TGTGCCAGCAGCACCGGGCCGAGTGGGAACACTGAAGCTTTCTTT,CASSTGPSGNTEAFF
21,TRBJ1-6,few,TRBV7-2,.,TGTGCCAGCAGCTTAGTATTTAGTTTCGGGACCCCAAATCAAGTTCGCTCACCCCTCCACTTT,CASSLVFSFGTPNQVRSPLHF
15,TRBJ1-1,.,TRBV18,.,TGTGCCAGCTCACCCGCCCAGGGGCGGGGAACTGAAGCTTTCTTT,CASSPAQGRGTEAFF
14,TRBJ1-2,.,TRBV27,TRBD1,TGTGCCAGCAGTTTACGGCAGGACAGGCTTGGCTACACCTTC,CASSLRQDRLGYTF
17,TRBJ1-1,few,TRBV4-1,TRBD1,TGCGCCAGCAGCCTAAAGGGGGCCCACTTATGGGGGACTGAAGCTTTCTTT,CASSLKGAHLWGTEAFF